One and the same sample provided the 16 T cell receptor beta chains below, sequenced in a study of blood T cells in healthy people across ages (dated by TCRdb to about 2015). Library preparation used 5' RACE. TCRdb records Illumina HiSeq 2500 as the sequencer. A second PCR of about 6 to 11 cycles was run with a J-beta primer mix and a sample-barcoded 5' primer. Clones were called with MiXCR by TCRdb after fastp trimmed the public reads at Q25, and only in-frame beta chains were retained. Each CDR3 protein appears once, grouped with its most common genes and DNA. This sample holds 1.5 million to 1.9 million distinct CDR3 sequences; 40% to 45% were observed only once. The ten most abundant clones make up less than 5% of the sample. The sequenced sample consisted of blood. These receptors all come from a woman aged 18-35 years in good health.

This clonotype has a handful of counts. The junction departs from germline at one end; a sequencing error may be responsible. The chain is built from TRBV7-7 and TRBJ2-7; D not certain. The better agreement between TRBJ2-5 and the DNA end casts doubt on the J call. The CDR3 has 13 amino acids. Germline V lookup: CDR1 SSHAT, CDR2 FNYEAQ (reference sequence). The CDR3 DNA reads TGTGCTAGCAGCTCGGGCCCTGCGGAGACCCAGTACTTC. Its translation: CASSSGPAETQYF.

The DNA for the CDR3 is TGTGCCAGCAGCGGAGAGGGACAGGGGCACAATGAGCAGTACTTC. Protein: CASSGEGQGHNEQYF. The rearrangement uses TRBV7-9 and TRBJ2-5, with 10 bases that match TRBD1. The CDR3 contains 15 residues. V shed 5 bases, J shed 11 bases, and the junction held 14 bases outside the gene matches. CDR1 is SEHNR, CDR2 FQNEAQ, per germline (reference sequence).

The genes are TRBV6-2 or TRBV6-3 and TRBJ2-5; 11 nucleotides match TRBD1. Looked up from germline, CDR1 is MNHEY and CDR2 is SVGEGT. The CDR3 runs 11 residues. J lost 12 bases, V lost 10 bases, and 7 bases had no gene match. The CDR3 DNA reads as TGTGCCACCGGACAGGGGGCCGAGAAGTACTTC. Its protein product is CATGQGAEKYF.

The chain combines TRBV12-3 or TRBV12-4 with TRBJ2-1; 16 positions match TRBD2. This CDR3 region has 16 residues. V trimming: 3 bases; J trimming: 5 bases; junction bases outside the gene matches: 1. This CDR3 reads CASSFGTSGGDNEQFF. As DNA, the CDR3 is TGTGCCAGCAGTTTCGGGACTAGCGGGGGGGACAATGAGCAGTTCTTC.

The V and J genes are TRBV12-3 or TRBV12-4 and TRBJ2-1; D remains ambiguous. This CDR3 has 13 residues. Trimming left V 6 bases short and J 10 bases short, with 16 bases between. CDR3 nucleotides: TGTGCCAGCAGGCAAGATTCTGGGTTAGAGCAGTTCTTC. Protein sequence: CASRQDSGLEQFF.

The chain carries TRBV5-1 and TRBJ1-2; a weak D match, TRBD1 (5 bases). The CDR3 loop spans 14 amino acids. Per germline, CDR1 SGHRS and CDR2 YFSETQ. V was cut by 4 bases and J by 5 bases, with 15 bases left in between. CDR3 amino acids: CASSPEGRGYGYTF. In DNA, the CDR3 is TGCGCCAGCAGCCCCGAGGGGCGGGGATATGGCTACACCTTC. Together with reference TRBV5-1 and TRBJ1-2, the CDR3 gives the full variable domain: KAGVTQTPRYLIKTRGQQVTLSCSPISGHRSVSWYQQTPGQGLQFLFEYFSETQRNKGNFPGRFSGRQFSNSRSEMNVSTLELGDSALYLCASSPEGRGYGYTFGSGTRLTVV.

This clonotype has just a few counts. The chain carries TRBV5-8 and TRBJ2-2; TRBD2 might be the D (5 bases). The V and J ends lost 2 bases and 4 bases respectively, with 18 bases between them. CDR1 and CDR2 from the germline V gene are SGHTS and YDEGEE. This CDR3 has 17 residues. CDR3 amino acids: CASSFVVRGGGTGELFF. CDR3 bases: TGTGCCAGCAGCTTCGTCGTTCGCGGAGGCGGCACCGGGGAGCTGTTTTTT.

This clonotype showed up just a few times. The CDR3 DNA reads TGTGCCAGCAGTTTGGACGGGGCGTCCTATGGCTACACCTTC. Residues: CASSLDGASYGYTF. The V and J genes are TRBV28 and TRBJ1-2; D is possibly TRBD1 (5 bases). Germline V gene sequence: CDR1 MDHEN, CDR2 SYDVKM. The CDR3 runs 14 residues. Trimming left V 3 bases short and J 4 bases short, with 12 bases between.

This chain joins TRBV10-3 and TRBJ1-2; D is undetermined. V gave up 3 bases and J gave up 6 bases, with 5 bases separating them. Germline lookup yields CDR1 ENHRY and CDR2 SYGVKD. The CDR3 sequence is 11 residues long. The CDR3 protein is CAISESDGYTF. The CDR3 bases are TGTGCCATCAGTGAAAGTGATGGCTACACCTTC.

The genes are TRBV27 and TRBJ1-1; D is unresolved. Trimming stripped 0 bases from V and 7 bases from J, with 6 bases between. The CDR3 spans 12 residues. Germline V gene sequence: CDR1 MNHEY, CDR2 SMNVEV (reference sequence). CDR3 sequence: CASSLSGNEAFF. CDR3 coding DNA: TGTGCCAGCAGTTTATCTGGTAATGAAGCTTTCTTT.

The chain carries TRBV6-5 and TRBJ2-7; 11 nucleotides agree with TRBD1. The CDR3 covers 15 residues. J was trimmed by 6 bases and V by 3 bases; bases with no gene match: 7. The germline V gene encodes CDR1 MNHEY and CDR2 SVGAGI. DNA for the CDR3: TGTGCCAGCAGTTATAGGGGACAGGGGGTTTGCGAGCAGTACTTC. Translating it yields CASSYRGQGVCEQYF.

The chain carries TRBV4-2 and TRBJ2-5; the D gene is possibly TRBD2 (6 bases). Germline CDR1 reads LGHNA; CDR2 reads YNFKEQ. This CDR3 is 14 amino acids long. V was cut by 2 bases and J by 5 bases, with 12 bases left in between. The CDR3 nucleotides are TGTGCCAGCAGCCAAAAAACGGGGGAGGAGACCCAGTACTTC. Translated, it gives CASSQKTGEETQYF.

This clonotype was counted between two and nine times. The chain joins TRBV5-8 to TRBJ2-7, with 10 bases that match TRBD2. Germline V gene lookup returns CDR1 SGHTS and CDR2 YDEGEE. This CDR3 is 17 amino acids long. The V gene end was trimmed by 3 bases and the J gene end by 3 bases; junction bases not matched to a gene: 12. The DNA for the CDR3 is TGTGCCAGCAGCTGGAGGGGACTAGCGTTGAACGGCTACGAGCAGTACTTC. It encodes CASSWRGLALNGYEQYF.

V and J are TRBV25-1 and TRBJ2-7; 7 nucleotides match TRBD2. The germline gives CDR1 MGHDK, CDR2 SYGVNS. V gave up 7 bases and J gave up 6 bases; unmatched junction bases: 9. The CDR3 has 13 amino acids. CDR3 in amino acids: CASNGGGRSEQYF. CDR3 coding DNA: TGTGCCAGCAATGGGGGGGGGAGGTCCGAGCAGTACTTC.

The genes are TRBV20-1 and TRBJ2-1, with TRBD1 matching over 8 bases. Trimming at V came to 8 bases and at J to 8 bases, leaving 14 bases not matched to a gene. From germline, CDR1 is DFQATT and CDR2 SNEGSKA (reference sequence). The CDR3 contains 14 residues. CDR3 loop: CSTPGTGGRYEQFF. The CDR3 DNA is TGCAGTACCCCGGGAACAGGGGGAAGGTATGAGCAGTTCTTC.

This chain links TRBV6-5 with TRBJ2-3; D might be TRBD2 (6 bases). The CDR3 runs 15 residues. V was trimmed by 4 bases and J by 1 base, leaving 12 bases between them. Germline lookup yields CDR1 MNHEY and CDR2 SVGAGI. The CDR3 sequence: CASSFGLTGTDTQYF. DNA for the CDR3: TGTGCCAGCAGTTTTGGACTAACTGGCACAGATACGCAGTATTTT.